What follows are 10 T cell receptor beta chains derived from one specimen sequenced in a study of regulatory T cells in long-lasting Graves disease. Libraries of TCR beta came from iRepertoire HTBI primers plus Arm-PCR of CDR3 regions. MiXCR was run by TCRdb on the multiplex PCR reads, yielding one entry per CDR3 protein. Of approximately 310,000 distinct CDR3 sequences in the sample, under 20% were seen once. Indicated time point: newly diagnosed GD, antithyroid drugs for less than 3 months. The authors made the TCR library using RNA they extracted from PBMCs. Specimen: peripheral blood mononuclear cells (PBMCs), collected at new diagnosis, from a patient treated with antithyroid drugs. These receptors all stem from a female donor with Graves disease.

This clonotype has at least ten counts. The chain joins TRBV28 to TRBJ2-5; either TRBD1 or TRBD2 may supply D (5 bases each). V was shortened by 3 bases and J by 3 bases, with 11 bases between the two germline ends. Looked up from germline, CDR1 is MDHEN and CDR2 is SYDVKM. The CDR3 is 14 amino acids. In nucleotides, the CDR3 is TGTGCCAGCAGTTTCCATGGGGGTGAAGAGACCCAGTACTTC. Its protein is CASSFHGGEETQYF.

J is TRBJ2-3 and V is TRBV5-1; D gene unclear. Germline values: CDR1 SGHRS, CDR2 YFSETQ. This CDR3 has 15 amino acids. V was shortened by 5 bases and J by 4 bases, with 17 bases between the two germline ends. CDR3 bases: TGCGCCAGCAGGTATTGGAACGGTTATTCAGATACGCAGTATTTT. Residues: CASRYWNGYSDTQYF.

There are many counts of this clonotype. This chain connects TRBV30 to TRBJ1-5; D is undetermined. V lost 4 bases to trimming and J lost 0 bases, with 7 bases between them. In germline, CDR1 is GTSNPN, CDR2 SVGIG (reference sequence). The CDR3 contains 13 residues. The CDR3 sequence: CAWNGDSNQPQHF. CDR3 DNA: TGTGCCTGGAATGGGGATAGCAATCAGCCCCAGCATTTT.

This chain links TRBV2 with TRBJ2-1; TRBD2 aligns across 11 bases. The J segment lost 7 bases and the V segment lost 1 base, leaving 3 bases of the junction unmatched. The CDR3 totals 15 residues. Germline CDR1 is SNHLY and CDR2 is FYNNEI. CDR3 sequence: CASSEDLAGGNEQFF. Written as DNA, the CDR3 is TGTGCCAGCAGTGAAGATCTAGCGGGAGGTAATGAGCAGTTCTTC.

Ten or more counts support this clonotype. The chain links TRBV28 to TRBJ1-4; D is perhaps TRBD1 (5 bases). Deletions cut 3 bases from V and 4 bases from J, with 15 bases between. The CDR3 runs 16 residues. Germline CDR1 MDHEN, CDR2 SYDVKM. CDR3 loop: CASSLGIQGDNEKLFF. The CDR3 DNA reads as TGTGCCAGCAGTTTGGGGATCCAGGGAGATAATGAAAAACTGTTTTTT. Using reference TRBV28 and TRBJ1-4 for the parts outside the CDR3, the full variable domain is DVKVTQSSRYLVKRTGEKVFLECVQDMDHENMFWYRQDPGLGLRLIYFSYDVKMKEKGDIPEGYSVSREKKERFSLILESASTNQTSMYLCASSLGIQGDNEKLFFGSGTQLSVL.

The chain has TRBV9 and TRBJ2-1, with 7 nucleotides matching TRBD2. With V trimmed by 4 bases and J by 1 base, 8 bases remained unmatched. The germline gives CDR1 SGDLS, CDR2 YYNGEE. This CDR3 region has 16 residues. This CDR3 reads CASSYSGAGSYNEQFF. In DNA form, the CDR3 reads TGTGCCAGCAGCTACAGCGGGGCAGGGTCCTACAATGAGCAGTTCTTC.

Ten or more counts support this clonotype. This chain uses TRBV29-1 with TRBJ1-2; no definite D call. CDR1 SQVTM and CDR2 ANQGSEA come from the germline V gene. The CDR3 runs to 11 residues. Deletions cut 5 bases from V and 4 bases from J, with 8 bases between. CDR3 sequence reads: CSVKQRYGYTF. The CDR3 DNA reads as TGCAGCGTTAAGCAACGCTATGGCTACACCTTC.

V usage is TRBV9 and J usage is TRBJ2-1; TRBD1 agrees at 9 bases. This CDR3 region has 15 residues. J gave up 4 bases and V 4 bases, and 6 bases lay outside the gene matches. CDR1 SGDLS and CDR2 YYNGEE come from the germline V gene. This CDR3 is CASSLRQGDYNEQFF. CDR3 DNA: TGTGCCAGCAGCCTCCGACAGGGGGATTACAATGAGCAGTTCTTC.

This clonotype has only a few counts. The J gene is TRBJ2-3, the V gene TRBV3-1; 15 bases line up with TRBD2. Losses at the gene ends were 3 bases for V and 8 bases for J; bases not matched to a gene: 12. Germline-derived CDR1 and CDR2 are LGHDT and YNNKEL (reference sequence). There are 18 residues in the CDR3. DNA for the CDR3: TGTGCCAGCAGCCAGACCGGGACTAGCGGGAGGACGGCAGGTACGCAGTATTTT. This codes for CASSQTGTSGRTAGTQYF.

In this sample, this clonotype turned up many times. One junction end disagrees with the germline gene, perhaps due to a read error. The V gene is TRBV5-1, the J gene TRBJ2-7; 7 positions match TRBD1. Per germline, CDR1 SGHRS and CDR2 YFSETQ. This CDR3 is built from 13 residues. The DNA of the CDR3 is TGTGCCAGCAGCTGGGACAGAACCTACGAGCAGTACTTC. It encodes CASSWDRTYEQYF.